These 19 T cell receptor beta chains were sequenced from one sample in a study of blood T cell repertoires in COVID-19. Clones were read by immunoSEQ multiplex PCR, and TCRdb kept only the in-frame ones, dropping some. The sample consists of some 7,900 clones, approximately 84% of them appearing once. Sample: peripheral blood. The receptor set was obtained from a human donor with active COVID-19. The donor label of this sample is uncertain.

The chain links TRBV7-2 to TRBJ2-1; 8 bases are a match to TRBD2. The CDR3 sequence is 15 residues long. Germline CDR1 reads SGHTA; CDR2 reads FQGNSA. V was pared by 5 bases and J by 2 bases, with 5 bases of the junction left unmatched. The CDR3 DNA reads as TGTGCCAGCAGCCTTGGACTAGCTGCCTACAATGAGCAGTTCTTC. Amino acids: CASSLGLAAYNEQFF.

The chain joins TRBV5-1 to TRBJ2-7, with 7 bases matching TRBD2. Trimming took 4 bases from V and 2 from J; bases not matched to a gene: 12. Germline-derived CDR1 and CDR2 are SGHRS and YFSETQ. CDR3 length: 16 residues. CDR3 DNA sequence: TGCGCCAGCAGCCTAGAAACTAGCGCCCCTACCTACGAGCAGTACTTC. The encoded protein is CASSLETSAPTYEQYF.

The chain carries TRBV30 and TRBJ2-5; D is undetermined. Germline loops: CDR1 GTSNPN, CDR2 SVGIG (reference sequence). There are 13 residues in the CDR3. Trimming pared 0 bases from V and 5 bases from J, leaving 10 bases between. CDR3 loop: CAWSVRGPETQYF. CDR3 sequence (DNA): TGTGCCTGGAGTGTACGTGGCCCGGAGACCCAGTACTTC.

This clone was recorded only once. The chain uses TRBV2 and TRBJ1-6; 8 bases match TRBD1. Germline CDR1 and CDR2: SNHLY and FYNNEI. The J segment lost 9 bases and the V segment lost 3 bases, leaving 4 bases of the junction unmatched. This CDR3 has 14 amino acids. CDR3 nucleotides: TGTGCCAGCAGTGATTCAGGGGGCGGTTCACCCCTCCACTTT. It is translated as CASSDSGGGSPLHF.

The CDR3 here is CASSWGLADPGGETQYF. CDR3 nucleotide sequence: TGCGCCAGCAGCTGGGGACTAGCGGATCCTGGTGGGGAGACCCAGTACTTC. The chain joins TRBV5-1 to TRBJ2-5, with 11 bases identical to TRBD2. V shed 3 bases and J 5 bases; nucleotides not matched to a gene: 12. This CDR3 spans 17 amino acids. The V gene's germline CDR1 is SGHRS and CDR2 YFSETQ.

The chain carries TRBV5-4 and TRBJ2-1, with 10 bases that match TRBD2. Germline trimming cut 4 bases from V and 4 bases from J; bases unmatched to any gene: 11. Germline V gene lookup returns CDR1 SGHNT and CDR2 YYREEE (reference sequence). The CDR3 has 17 amino acids. The CDR3 sequence: CASSPGGRTSGYNEQFF. DNA for the CDR3: TGTGCCAGCAGCCCCGGGGGGAGGACTAGCGGATACAATGAGCAGTTCTTC. The variable domain in full, with the rest retrieved from reference TRBV5-4 and TRBJ2-1, is ETGVTQSPTHLIKTRGQQVTLRCSSQSGHNTVSWYQQALGQGPQFIFQYYREEENGRGNFPPRFSGLQFPNYSSELNVNALELDDSALYLCASSPGGRTSGYNEQFFGPGTRLTVL.

This clone was picked up a small number of times. V gene TRBV7-6 combines with J gene TRBJ2-1; D is possibly TRBD1 (5 bases). Germline CDR1 is SGHVS and CDR2 is FNYEAQ. Trimming cost V 5 bases and J 2 bases, with 13 bases left between them. This CDR3 comprises 15 residues. DNA for the CDR3: TGTGCCAGCAGCCAAGACAGTGTTGCCTACAATGAGCAGTTCTTC. Protein sequence: CASSQDSVAYNEQFF. Drawing the rest from reference TRBV7-6 and TRBJ2-1, the complete variable domain is GAGVSQSPRYKVTKRGQDVALRCDPISGHVSLYWYRQALGQGPEFLTYFNYEAQQDKSGLPNDRFSAERPEGSISTLTIQRTEQRDSAMYRCASSQDSVAYNEQFFGPGTRLTVL.

The genes are TRBV25-1 and TRBJ1-6; 8 bases are a match to TRBD1. Trimming took 3 bases from V and 10 from J; bases not matched to a gene: 5. Germline CDR1 and CDR2: MGHDK and SYGVNS. The CDR3 sequence is 14 residues long. CDR3 coding DNA: TGTGCCAGCAGTGATTCAGGGGGCCGGTCACCCCTCCACTTT. This encodes CASSDSGGRSPLHF.

The chain is built from TRBV2 and TRBJ2-7; weak D call: TRBD1 (5 bases). From germline, CDR1 is SNHLY and CDR2 FYNNEI. Trimming removed 0 bases from V and 5 bases from J, with 17 bases in between. The CDR3 runs to 16 residues. CDR3 sequence reads: CASSEAAAGSINEQYF. The CDR3 coding sequence is TGTGCCAGCAGTGAAGCTGCGGCAGGGTCTATAAACGAGCAGTACTTC.

The CDR3 reads CASSLSGQAYEQYF. The CDR3 DNA sequence: TGTGCCAGCAGCTTGTCGGGACAGGCCTACGAGCAGTACTTC. The chain uses TRBV5-6 and TRBJ2-7; the match to TRBD1 covers 8 bases. This CDR3 has 14 amino acids. Germline V gives CDR1 SGHDT, CDR2 YYEEEE. V shed 1 base, J shed 2 bases, and the junction held 2 bases outside the gene matches.

This clone was counted only a few times. CDR3 DNA: TGTGCCACCAGCCCCTTTCTCACAGGGGGCGGTAACAATGAGCAGTTCTTC. Translating gives CATSPFLTGGGNNEQFF. The chain employs TRBV15 and TRBJ2-1, with TRBD1 matching over 9 bases. After removal of 5 bases from V and 5 bases from J, the junction contained 13 bases not matched to a gene. There are 17 residues in the CDR3. The V gene's germline CDR1 is LNHNV and CDR2 YYDKDF (reference sequence).

The chain has TRBV11-2 and TRBJ2-1, with 7 bases identical to TRBD2. Per germline, CDR1 SGHAT and CDR2 FQNNGV. The CDR3 is 16 amino acids. The trim removed 1 base at V and 4 bases at J, leaving 7 bases unmatched. CDR3 nucleotide sequence: TGTGCCAGCAGCTTAGGGGCGGGAGCGGAGTACAATGAGCAGTTCTTC. Encoded protein: CASSLGAGAEYNEQFF.

This clone was counted between two and nine times. The V call is TRBV5-1, the J call TRBJ1-1; D possibly corresponds to TRBD1 (5 bases). Germline V lookup: CDR1 SGHRS, CDR2 YFSETQ. The CDR3 contains 12 residues. Between the trimmed V and J ends, which lost 4 bases and 3 bases, there was a span of 7 bases. The CDR3 bases are TGCGCCAGCAGCCCAGGGTACACTGAAGCTTTCTTT. The encoded protein is CASSPGYTEAFF. Complete variable domain (other parts from reference TRBV5-1 and TRBJ1-1): KAGVTQTPRYLIKTRGQQVTLSCSPISGHRSVSWYQQTPGQGLQFLFEYFSETQRNKGNFPGRFSGRQFSNSRSEMNVSTLELGDSALYLCASSPGYTEAFFGQGTRLTVV.

The chain combines TRBV28 with TRBJ2-1; TRBD2 agrees at 12 bases. This CDR3 contains 15 residues. J gave up 8 bases and V 6 bases, and 8 bases lay outside the gene matches. From germline, CDR1 is MDHEN and CDR2 SYDVKM. The CDR3 DNA is TGTGCCAGCAGCCCCACGACTAGCGGGAGCTATGAGCAGTTCTTC. It yields the protein CASSPTTSGSYEQFF.

V gene TRBV19 combines with J gene TRBJ1-1; the D gene is possibly TRBD1 (5 bases). Trimming cost V 4 bases and J 8 bases, with 17 bases left between them. CDR1 and CDR2 from the germline V gene are LNHDA and SQIVND (reference sequence). This CDR3 has 14 residues. CDR3 DNA: TGTGCCAGTAGTACGGCATTACAACGGACAGAAGCTTTCTTT. Residues: CASSTALQRTEAFF. The variable domain in full, with the rest retrieved from reference TRBV19 and TRBJ1-1, is DGGITQSPKYLFRKEGQNVTLSCEQNLNHDAMYWYRQDPGQGLRLIYYSQIVNDFQKGDIAEGYSVSREKKESFPLTVTSAQKNPTAFYLCASSTALQRTEAFFGQGTRLTVV.

The rearrangement uses TRBV30 and TRBJ2-1; perhaps TRBD2 as D (6 bases). The V and J ends lost 3 bases and 9 bases respectively, with 12 bases between them. From germline, CDR1 is GTSNPN and CDR2 SVGIG (reference sequence). This CDR3 has 12 amino acids. CDR3 sequence: CAWRGSSVEQFF. The DNA of the CDR3 is TGTGCCTGGAGAGGTTCTAGCGTTGAGCAGTTCTTC.

This clone occurred a few times. The chain carries TRBV5-4 and TRBJ2-2; D call uncertain. The germline gives CDR1 SGHNT, CDR2 YYREEE (reference sequence). The CDR3 totals 15 residues. Trimming cost V 3 bases and J 2 bases, with 11 bases left between them. Written as DNA, the CDR3 is TGTGCCAGCAGCTCCGCCGGGTTAAACACCGGGGAGCTGTTTTTT. This sequence encodes CASSSAGLNTGELFF.

This chain joins TRBV9 and TRBJ2-7; 9 bases align to TRBD2. From germline, CDR1 is SGDLS and CDR2 YYNGEE. Trimming at V came to 4 bases and at J to 0 bases, leaving 14 bases not matched to a gene. The CDR3 covers 18 residues. CDR3 bases: TGTGCCAGCAGCCGGGTGGCGGGAGGGTCCCCGAGCTCCTACGAGCAGTACTTC. It codes for CASSRVAGGSPSSYEQYF.

This clone has a single count. The chain employs TRBV19 and TRBJ1-4; 7 nucleotides agree with TRBD1. The CDR3 is 17 residues long. The V gene's germline CDR1 is LNHDA and CDR2 SQIVND (reference sequence). V dropped 3 bases and J dropped 5; count of bases not matched to a gene: 12. CDR3 region: CASSIQGGQRGNEKLFF. For the CDR3, the DNA is TGTGCCAGTAGTATTCAGGGGGGACAGAGGGGGAATGAAAAACTGTTTTTT.